Here is one TCR beta chain with its context. The entry originates in a study of blood T cells in healthy people across ages. Germline CDR1 reads SGHVS; CDR2 reads FQNEAQ. V dropped 5 bases and J dropped 7; count of bases not matched to a gene: 13. This CDR3 has 15 residues. A J-beta primer mix and a sample-barcoded 5' primer were used in a second PCR of about 6 to 12 cycles. From the 5' RACE reads, TCRdb called clonotypes with MiXCR, one entry per CDR3 protein. This sample has over a million distinct CDR3 sequences, with approximately 43% found just once. The TCR originated in a woman younger than 35 in good health. The sequenced material came from blood. The chain employs TRBV7-8 and TRBJ2-7, with 8 bases that match TRBD2. CDR3 bases: TGTGCCAGCAGCGCTACTAGCGGTTTAATGAATGAGCAGTACTTC. It encodes CASSATSGLMNEQYF.